The clone carrying this T cell receptor beta chain is deemed medium-sized. Gene labels here are mouse ones. The DNA ends 4 residues before the CDR3 does, and the rest of the CDR3 is filled in from the germline J gene. Following extraction, RNA underwent reverse transcription to cDNA, which served as the sequencing template. This table comes from immunoSEQ multiplex PCR, and its TCRdb copy is limited to in-frame clones, with some not included. Altogether 2,000 to 2,500 clones were found in the sample, and no singletons occur. Described time point: mouse skin 3 weeks after grafting. V gave up 0 bases and J gave up 3 bases; unmatched junction bases: 3. CDR1 NNHNN and CDR2 SYGAGS come from the germline V gene (reference sequence). There are 15 residues in the CDR3. These data belong to a study of CD8+ T cells in alopecia areata.

The clonotype was recovered from a C3H/HeJ mouse with alopecia areata. MHC haplotype here: H2-k. The chain has TRBV13-2 and TRBJ2-7, with 10 nucleotides matching TRBD2. The sequences come from skin, collected at week 3. The DNA read from the CDR3 is TGTGCCAGCGGTGATGCAGGGACTGGGGACTAT. Translation: CASGDAGTGDY. The whole CDR3 protein reads CASGDAGTGDYEQYF.